This T cell receptor (beta chain) was documented in a study of T cells in localized non-small cell lung cancer. Study-level results: Blood T cell density predicted longer survival; adjacent-lung clonality, shorter. Adjacent lung was found to contain a median around 58 of the top 100 tumor clones.

The protocol was immunoSEQ multiplex PCR, while the TCRdb copy is restricted to in-frame clones and leaves out a portion. The table shows about 35,000 clones, with 80% to 95% occurring only once. Germline lookup yields CDR1 SGHTA and CDR2 FQGTGA. This CDR3 is built from 14 residues. The V segment lost 4 bases and the J segment 0 bases; nucleotides outside the gene matches: 1. As regards this clone: Its antigen is unknown.

The rearrangement uses TRBV7-3 and TRBJ1-1, with 8 bases identical to TRBD1. This sequence was found in a female donor older than 55 with stage II lung adenocarcinoma. Source: peripheral blood mononuclear cells, taken before any cancer treatment. Here the CDR3 reads CASSSTGVNTEAFF. The CDR3 DNA reads TGTGCCAGCAGCTCGACAGGGGTGAACACTGAAGCTTTCTTT.